A selection of T cell receptor beta chains follows, all from one sample in a study of T-cell memory formation after mild COVID-19. MiXCR, applied by TCRdb to the 5' RACE reads, yields one record per CDR3 protein. The sample records hundreds of thousands of distinct CDR3 sequences, roughly 22% being singletons. Sequencing used PBMCs or a T cell subset sorted from them (not recorded which). These receptors all come from an adult woman who had mild COVID-19 (a few samples of this study predate the infection). Cell type and time point are not known. Both conserved end residues are part of each CDR3. Fields, in order: D gene, clone size, J gene, V gene, CDR3 DNA, CDR3 protein. D genes are given only for firm matches. A row's size may be missing; if present it is once, few, many or a size class.

D: TRBD2; size: -; J: TRBJ2-1; V: TRBV6-1; DNA: TGTGCCAGCGTCCTAGCGGGAGAGGTTGAGCAGTTCTTC; CDR3: CASVLAGEVEQFF
D: -; size: few; J: TRBJ2-2; V: TRBV5-6; DNA: TGTGCCAGCAGCTTGGTGAGGGGCGGGGACACCGGGGAGCTGTTTTTT; CDR3: CASSLVRGGDTGELFF
D: -; size: many; J: TRBJ2-5; V: TRBV12-3/TRBV12-4; DNA: TGTGCCAGCAGTTTTGGCGGAGAGACCCAGTACTTC; CDR3: CASSFGGETQYF
D: -; size: -; J: TRBJ2-1; V: TRBV3-1; DNA: TGTGCCAGCAGCCTCCAACTAGGGTACAGTGAGCAGTTCTTC; CDR3: CASSLQLGYSEQFF
D: -; size: few; J: TRBJ2-1; V: TRBV7-8; DNA: TGTGCCAGCAGCTTTTCTAGGAACCCATGGTATGAGCAGTTCTTC; CDR3: CASSFSRNPWYEQFF
D: -; size: many; J: TRBJ2-3; V: TRBV12-3/TRBV12-4; DNA: TGTGCCAGCAGTTTAGGGGGGCAAAGCACAGATACGCAGTATTTT; CDR3: CASSLGGQSTDTQYF
D: -; size: few; J: TRBJ1-4; V: TRBV12-3/TRBV12-4; DNA: TGTGCCAGCAGTTTATCTGGGGGTGCTAATGAAAAACTGTTTTTT; CDR3: CASSLSGGANEKLFF
D: -; size: -; J: TRBJ2-3; V: TRBV7-3; DNA: TGTGCCAGCAGCCCAAGAAGGGGACCTCGGGATACGCAGTATTTT; CDR3: CASSPRRGPRDTQYF
D: -; size: few; J: TRBJ1-1; V: TRBV20-1; DNA: TGCAGTGCTATTCGGGGGAACACTGAAGCTTTCTTT; CDR3: CSAIRGNTEAFF
D: TRBD2; size: few; J: TRBJ2-1; V: TRBV5-1; DNA: TGCGCCAGCAGCTTGGTGGCAGCGGGAGACCATGAGCAGTTCTTC; CDR3: CASSLVAAGDHEQFF
D: -; size: -; J: TRBJ1-2; V: TRBV12-3/TRBV12-4; DNA: TGTGCCAGCAGTTCCCGACGAGTGGGCTACTATGGCTACACCTTC; CDR3: CASSSRRVGYYGYTF
D: -; size: -; J: TRBJ1-5; V: TRBV20-1; DNA: TGCAGTGCTAGAGATCCCGGAAGCAATCAGCCCCAGCATTTT; CDR3: CSARDPGSNQPQHF
D: TRBD2; size: -; J: TRBJ2-1; V: TRBV4-3; DNA: TGCGCCAGCAGCCAGGGGGGTAGCGGGAGAAGGGATGAGCAGTTCTTC; CDR3: CASSQGGSGRRDEQFF
D: -; size: -; J: TRBJ1-1; V: TRBV20-1; DNA: TGCAGTGCTAGAGTTTTAACTGAAGCTTTCTTT; CDR3: CSARVLTEAFF
D: -; size: -; J: TRBJ2-2; V: TRBV24-1; DNA: TGTGCCACCAGTGACCCCGGAGGGACCGGGGAGCTGTTTTTT; CDR3: CATSDPGGTGELFF
D: TRBD2; size: -; J: TRBJ2-3; V: TRBV7-9; DNA: TGTGCCAGCAGCGCTCCACTAGCGGGAGGAGCAGATACGCAGTATTTT; CDR3: CASSAPLAGGADTQYF
D: TRBD2; size: many; J: TRBJ2-7; V: TRBV3-1; DNA: TGTGCCAGCAGCCAAGTGCTAGCGGGAGGGGACGAGCAGTACTTC; CDR3: CASSQVLAGGDEQYF
D: -; size: few; J: TRBJ1-1; V: TRBV10-3; DNA: TGTGCCATCACTATCAGGCCGGGGCCCGCTATGAACACTGAAGCTTTCTTT; CDR3: CAITIRPGPAMNTEAFF
D: -; size: few; J: TRBJ1-4; V: TRBV4-1; DNA: TGCGCCAGCAGCCCGGTCGGGGGAGGAGGAGTCGGTAATGAAAAACTGTTTTTT; CDR3: CASSPVGGGGVGNEKLFF
D: -; size: -; J: TRBJ2-7; V: TRBV2; DNA: TGTGCCAGCACCAATGGAGGCAGCTCCTACGAGCAGTACTTC; CDR3: CASTNGGSSYEQYF
D: TRBD2; size: few; J: TRBJ2-3; V: TRBV5-1; DNA: TGCGCCAGCAGCTTGTGGGGACTAGCCGCAGATACGCAGTATTTT; CDR3: CASSLWGLAADTQYF
D: -; size: -; J: TRBJ2-3; V: TRBV29-1; DNA: TGCAGCGTGGCGAATCCTCCGCGGGATACGCAGTATTTT; CDR3: CSVANPPRDTQYF